A selection of T cell receptor beta chains follows, all from one sample in a study of Ad26.COV2.S vaccination and SARS-CoV-2 variants. Sequencing used immunoSEQ multiplex PCR; TCRdb keeps in-frame clones, though not all of them. Of around 320,000 clones listed, about 85% are singletons. Material: peripheral blood, obtained in a trial of Ad26.COV2.S vaccine versus placebo. All receptors derive from a person aged 18-60 years who received the Ad26.COV2.S COVID-19 vaccine or a placebo. CDR3s include the opening cysteine and the closing phenylalanine or tryptophan. The D gene is left open where the match is weak. Rows may omit the clone size; those that give it use once, few, many or a size class.

j_call cdr3_length v_call clone_size d_call cdr3_aa cdr3_nt
TRBJ2-5 15 TRBV5-1 NA TRBD2 CASSLGDYPMEAQYF TGCGCCAGCAGCTTGGGGGACTACCCTATGGAGGCCCAGTACTTC
TRBJ1-4 18 TRBV7-9 NA TRBD1 CASSLLKTPRGRGEKLFF TGTGCCAGCAGCCTACTTAAGACACCGAGGGGGCGCGGGGAAAAACTGTTTTTT
TRBJ1-2 13 TRBV5-5 NA NA CASSLHGDYGYTF TGTGCCAGCAGCTTGCACGGTGACTATGGCTACACCTTC
TRBJ2-1 18 TRBV5-1 NA TRBD2 CASRPRLAGGPVNNEQFF TGCGCCAGCAGGCCCCGACTAGCGGGGGGGCCTGTTAACAATGAGCAGTTCTTC
TRBJ1-1 16 TRBV9 NA TRBD1 CASSVGDSHMNTEAFF TGTGCCAGCAGCGTAGGGGACAGCCACATGAACACTGAAGCTTTCTTT
TRBJ2-1 15 TRBV2 NA TRBD2 CASRVSGGAYNEQFF TGTGCCAGCAGGGTTAGCGGGGGGGCGTACAATGAGCAGTTCTTC
TRBJ2-7 13 TRBV5-6 NA NA CASSSGPSYEQYF TGTGCCAGCAGCTCCGGGCCATCCTACGAGCAGTACTTC
TRBJ2-5 18 TRBV11-1 NA NA CASSLALGLGAGQETQYF TGTGCCAGCAGCTTAGCGCTCGGGCTGGGGGCGGGCCAAGAGACCCAGTACTTC
TRBJ2-2 17 TRBV3-1/TRBV3-2 NA TRBD1 CASSQEYGDRNTGELFF TGTGCCAGCAGCCAAGAATACGGGGACAGGAACACCGGGGAGCTGTTTTTT
TRBJ2-3 15 TRBV7-9 NA NA CASSLAPTSTDTQYF TGTGCCAGCAGCTTAGCCCCAACTAGCACAGATACGCAGTATTTT
TRBJ2-3 15 TRBV5-5 NA TRBD2 CASSLVTREADTQYF TGTGCCAGCAGCTTGGTGACGCGGGAGGCAGATACGCAGTATTTT
TRBJ2-3 16 TRBV9 NA TRBD2 CASSTSPGGGADTQYF TGTGCCAGCAGCACCTCCCCGGGGGGGGGCGCAGATACGCAGTATTTT
TRBJ2-7 14 TRBV2 NA TRBD1 CASKGSQGAYEQYF TGTGCCAGCAAGGGGAGCCAGGGGGCCTACGAGCAGTACTTC
TRBJ1-2 15 TRBV5-1 many NA CASNLGDRDYYGYTF TGCGCCAGCAACCTAGGGGATAGGGACTACTATGGCTACACCTTC
TRBJ2-3 18 TRBV15 NA TRBD2 CATSRTGTSGGATDTQYF TGTGCCACCAGCAGAACCGGGACTAGCGGGGGGGCCACAGATACGCAGTATTTT
TRBJ1-1 17 TRBV7-9 NA NA CASSLGFAIAKNTEAFF TGTGCCAGCAGCTTAGGATTTGCCATAGCCAAGAACACTGAAGCTTTCTTT
TRBJ2-7 13 TRBV5-1 NA NA CASSFGGNYEQYF TGCGCCAGCAGCTTCGGTGGGAACTACGAGCAGTACTTC
TRBJ2-2 14 TRBV9 NA TRBD1 CASGRDRSTGELFF TGTGCCAGCGGACGGGACAGATCCACCGGGGAGCTGTTTTTT
TRBJ2-5 14 TRBV11-2 NA NA CASSRGPNGETQYF TGTGCCAGCAGCCGGGGGCCCAACGGAGAGACCCAGTACTTC
TRBJ2-1 13 TRBV27 NA NA CASSFPGGFEQFF TGTGCCAGCAGTTTTCCCGGGGGCTTTGAGCAGTTCTTC
TRBJ2-2 16 TRBV9 NA TRBD1 CASSPRTGVLAGELFF TGTGCCAGCAGCCCACGGACAGGGGTACTGGCCGGGGAGCTGTTTTTT
TRBJ2-5 15 TRBV5-1 once TRBD2 CASSFGATGGETQYF TGCGCCAGCAGCTTTGGGGCCACGGGGGGGGAGACCCAGTACTTC
TRBJ2-1 13 TRBV10-3 once NA CAISPDQYLGRFF TGTGCCATCAGCCCGGACCAATATCTTGGCCGGTTCTTC
TRBJ2-1 17 TRBV10-3 NA NA CAISATGTGVTYNEQFF TGTGCCATCAGTGCGACCGGAACGGGGGTAACCTACAATGAGCAGTTCTTC
TRBJ1-6 15 TRBV7-6 NA TRBD1 CASTQSTGGNSPLHF TGTGCCAGCACCCAGTCGACAGGGGGTAATTCACCCCTCCACTTT
TRBJ2-2 16 TRBV19 NA TRBD2 CASTLAGAQITGELFF TGTGCCAGTACCCTAGCGGGGGCCCAAATCACCGGGGAGCTGTTTTTT
TRBJ1-2 12 TRBV10-3 NA NA CAITQGLNGYTF TGTGCCATCACCCAAGGGCTGAATGGCTACACCTTC
TRBJ2-5 16 TRBV11-3 NA NA CASSLDVGQLQETQYF TGTGCCAGCAGCTTAGATGTGGGACAATTACAAGAGACCCAGTACTTC
TRBJ2-1 13 TRBV6-5 NA NA CASGGVYYNEQFF TGTGCCAGCGGGGGTGTATACTACAATGAGCAGTTCTTC
TRBJ1-2 13 TRBV3-1/TRBV3-2 NA NA CASSPWRRDGYTF TGTGCCAGCAGCCCCTGGAGGAGGGATGGCTACACCTTC
TRBJ1-4 16 TRBV5-1 NA TRBD1 CASSGRDSATNEKLFF TGCGCCAGCAGCGGCCGGGACAGCGCCACTAATGAAAAACTGTTTTTT
TRBJ2-1 13 TRBV3-1/TRBV3-2 once NA CASSQDGLNEQFF TGTGCCAGCAGCCAAGACGGACTTAATGAGCAGTTCTTC
TRBJ1-4 15 TRBV28 NA TRBD1 CASSLGTGPPLKVFF TGTGCCAGCAGTTTGGGGACAGGCCCCCCCCTCAAAGTCTTTTTT
TRBJ2-1 13 TRBV12-3/TRBV12-4 once NA CASSLGEWNEQFF TGTGCCAGCAGTTTAGGGGAATGGAATGAGCAGTTCTTC
TRBJ2-1 16 TRBV2 NA TRBD2 CASTLGLAGILNEQFF TGTGCCAGCACCCTAGGACTAGCGGGGATTCTGAATGAGCAGTTCTTC
TRBJ2-5 16 TRBV11-2 once NA CASSPRTPLARETQYF TGTGCCAGCAGCCCCCGAACCCCTCTAGCGCGAGAGACCCAGTACTTC
TRBJ1-4 15 TRBV19 NA NA CASSQLSGGREKLFF TGTGCCAGTAGTCAGCTGAGCGGGGGCCGAGAAAAACTGTTTTTT
TRBJ1-5 17 TRBV19 NA NA CASSPPYPGISNQPQHF TGTGCCAGTAGTCCCCCGTATCCAGGTATTAGCAATCAGCCCCAGCATTTT
TRBJ1-5 14 TRBV28 NA TRBD1 CASRDTGGIQPQHF TGTGCCAGCAGAGACACAGGGGGCATTCAGCCCCAGCATTTT
TRBJ2-3 17 TRBV4-1 NA TRBD2 CASRTSGGALSTDTQYF TGCGCCAGCAGGACTAGCGGGGGGGCCCTCTCCACAGATACGCAGTATTTT
TRBJ2-2 13 TRBV18 NA NA CASSPVSSGELFF TGTGCCAGCTCACCAGTATCATCAGGGGAGCTGTTTTTT
TRBJ1-1 14 TRBV5-1 few NA CASSFNSAQTEAFF TGCGCCAGCAGCTTCAACAGTGCCCAAACTGAAGCTTTCTTT
TRBJ1-5 13 TRBV5-5 NA NA CASSLVGNQPQHF TGTGCCAGCAGCTTGGTTGGCAATCAGCCCCAGCATTTT
TRBJ2-3 17 TRBV14 NA TRBD2 CASSHYAGGGSTDTQYF TGTGCCAGCAGCCACTACGCTGGCGGGGGAAGCACAGATACGCAGTATTTT
TRBJ2-5 16 TRBV3-1/TRBV3-2 NA TRBD2 CASSQGTSGGQETQYF TGTGCCAGCAGCCAGGGTACTAGCGGGGGCCAAGAGACCCAGTACTTC
TRBJ1-2 14 TRBV3-1/TRBV3-2 NA NA CASSQAAVNYGYTF TGTGCCAGCAGCCAAGCGGCGGTCAACTATGGCTACACCTTC
TRBJ2-2 17 TRBV5-6 NA NA CASSLKTGIPNTGELFF TGTGCCAGCAGCCTAAAAACAGGGATTCCGAACACCGGGGAGCTGTTTTTT
TRBJ2-5 16 TRBV5-1 NA NA CASSLGGNLGQETQYF TGCGCCAGCAGCTTGGGCGGGAATTTGGGGCAAGAGACCCAGTACTTC